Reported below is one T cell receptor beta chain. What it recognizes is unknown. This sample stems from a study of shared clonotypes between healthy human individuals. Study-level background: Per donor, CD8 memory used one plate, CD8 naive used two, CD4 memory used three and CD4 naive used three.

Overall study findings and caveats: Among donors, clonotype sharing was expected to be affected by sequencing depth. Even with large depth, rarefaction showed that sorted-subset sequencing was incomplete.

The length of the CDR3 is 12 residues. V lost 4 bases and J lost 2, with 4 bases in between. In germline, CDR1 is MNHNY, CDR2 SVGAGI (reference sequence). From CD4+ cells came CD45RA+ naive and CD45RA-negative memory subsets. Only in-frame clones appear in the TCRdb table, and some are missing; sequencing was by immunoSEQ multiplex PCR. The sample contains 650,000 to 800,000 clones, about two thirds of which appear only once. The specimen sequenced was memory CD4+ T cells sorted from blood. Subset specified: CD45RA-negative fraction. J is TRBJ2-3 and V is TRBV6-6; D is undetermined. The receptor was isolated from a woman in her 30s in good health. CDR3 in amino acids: CASSSPTDTQYF. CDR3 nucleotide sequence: TGTGCCAGCAGTTCTCCCACAGATACGCAGTATTTT.